The source of this T cell receptor (beta chain) is a study of cytomegalovirus exposure and HLA in healthy donors. This clone was detected a few times. CDR3 length: 15 residues. CDR1 and CDR2 from the germline V gene are SGHTA and FQGNSA. The junction had 9 bases not matched to a gene; V was cut back by 3 bases and J by 5 bases. PCR was performed using 60 Vbeta and 13 Jbeta primers. Sequenced by immunoSEQ multiplex PCR; TCRdb stores in-frame clones only, minus some. The table records some 140,000 clones, 70% to 80% of them present only once. The sample consisted of PBMCs. The TCR was taken from a woman aged 45-59 years in good health and CMV-seropositive. The rearrangement uses TRBV7-2 and TRBJ2-5, with 7 bases matching TRBD2. Here the CDR3 reads CASSFPLGGSETQYF. Written as DNA, the CDR3 is TGTGCCAGCAGCTTCCCTCTGGGGGGGAGCGAGACCCAGTACTTC.